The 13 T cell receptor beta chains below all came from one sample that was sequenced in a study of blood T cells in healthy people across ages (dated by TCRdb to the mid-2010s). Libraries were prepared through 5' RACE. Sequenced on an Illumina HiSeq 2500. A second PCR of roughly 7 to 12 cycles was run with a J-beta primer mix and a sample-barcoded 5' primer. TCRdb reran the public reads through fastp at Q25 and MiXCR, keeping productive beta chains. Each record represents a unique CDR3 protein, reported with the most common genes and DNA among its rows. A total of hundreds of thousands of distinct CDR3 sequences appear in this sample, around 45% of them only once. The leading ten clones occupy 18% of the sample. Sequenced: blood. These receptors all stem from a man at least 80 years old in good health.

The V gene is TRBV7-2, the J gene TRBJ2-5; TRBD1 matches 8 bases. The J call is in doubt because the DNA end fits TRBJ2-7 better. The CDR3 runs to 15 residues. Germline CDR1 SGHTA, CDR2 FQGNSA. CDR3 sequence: CASSLSTGQAYEQYF. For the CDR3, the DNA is TGTGCCAGCAGCTTATCAACGGGACAGGCCTACGAGCAGTACTTC.

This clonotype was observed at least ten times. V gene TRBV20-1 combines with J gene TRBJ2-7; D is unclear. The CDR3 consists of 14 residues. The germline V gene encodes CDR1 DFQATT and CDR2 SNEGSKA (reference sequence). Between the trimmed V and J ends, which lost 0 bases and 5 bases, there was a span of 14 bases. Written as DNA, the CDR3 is TGCAGTGCTAGAGATCCCCTCAGAGGCAACGAGCAGTACTTC. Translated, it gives CSARDPLRGNEQYF.

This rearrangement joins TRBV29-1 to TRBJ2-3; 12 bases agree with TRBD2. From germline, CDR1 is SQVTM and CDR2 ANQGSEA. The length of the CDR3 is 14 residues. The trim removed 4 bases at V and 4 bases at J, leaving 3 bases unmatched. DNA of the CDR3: TGCAGCGTTGCTCTAGCGGGAGGGGCAGATACGCAGTATTTT. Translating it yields CSVALAGGADTQYF.

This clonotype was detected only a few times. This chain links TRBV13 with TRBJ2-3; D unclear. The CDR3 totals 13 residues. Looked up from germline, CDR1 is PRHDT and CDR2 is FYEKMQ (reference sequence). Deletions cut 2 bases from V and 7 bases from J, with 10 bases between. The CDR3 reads CASSLRQVYTQYF. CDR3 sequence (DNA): TGTGCCAGCAGCTTACGCCAAGTGTATACGCAGTATTTT.

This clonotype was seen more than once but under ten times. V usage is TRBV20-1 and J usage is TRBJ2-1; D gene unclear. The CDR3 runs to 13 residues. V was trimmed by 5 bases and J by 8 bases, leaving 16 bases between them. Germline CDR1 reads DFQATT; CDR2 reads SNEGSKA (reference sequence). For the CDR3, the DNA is TGCAGTGCTCTCCGGACCGGATGGGATGAGCAGTTCTTC. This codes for CSALRTGWDEQFF.

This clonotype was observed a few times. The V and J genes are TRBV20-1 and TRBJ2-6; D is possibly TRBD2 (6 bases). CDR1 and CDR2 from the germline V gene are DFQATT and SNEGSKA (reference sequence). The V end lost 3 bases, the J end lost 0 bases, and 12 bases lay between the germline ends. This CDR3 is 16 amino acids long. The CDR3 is CSASGRDLSGANVLTF. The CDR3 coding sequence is TGCAGTGCTAGCGGGCGGGATCTCTCTGGGGCCAACGTCCTGACTTTC.

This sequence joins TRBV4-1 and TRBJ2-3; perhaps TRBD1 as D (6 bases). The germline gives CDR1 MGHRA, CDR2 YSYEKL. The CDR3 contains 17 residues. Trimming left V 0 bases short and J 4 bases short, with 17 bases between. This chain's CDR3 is CASSQDRGQGYPDTQYF. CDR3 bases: TGCGCCAGCAGCCAAGATCGGGGACAAGGGTATCCAGATACGCAGTATTTT.

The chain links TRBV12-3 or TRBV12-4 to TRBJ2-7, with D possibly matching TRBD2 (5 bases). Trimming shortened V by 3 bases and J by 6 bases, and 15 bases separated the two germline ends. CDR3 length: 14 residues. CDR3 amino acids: CASSLAWEFIEQYF. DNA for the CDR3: TGTGCCAGCAGTTTGGCTTGGGAGTTCATCGAGCAGTACTTC.

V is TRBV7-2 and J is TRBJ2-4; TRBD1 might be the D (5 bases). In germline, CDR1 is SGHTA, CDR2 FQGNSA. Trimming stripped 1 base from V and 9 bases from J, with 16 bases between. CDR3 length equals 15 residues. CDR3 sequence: CASSLGGGRTTIQYF. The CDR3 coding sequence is TGTGCCAGCAGCTTAGGGGGCGGCCGAACAACCATTCAGTACTTC.

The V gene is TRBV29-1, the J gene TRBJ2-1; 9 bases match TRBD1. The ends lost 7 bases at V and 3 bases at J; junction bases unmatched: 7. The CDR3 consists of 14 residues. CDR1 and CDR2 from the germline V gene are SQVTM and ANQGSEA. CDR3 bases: TGCAGCGCTGGACCGGGACAGGGCTACAATGAGCAGTTCTTC. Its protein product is CSAGPGQGYNEQFF.

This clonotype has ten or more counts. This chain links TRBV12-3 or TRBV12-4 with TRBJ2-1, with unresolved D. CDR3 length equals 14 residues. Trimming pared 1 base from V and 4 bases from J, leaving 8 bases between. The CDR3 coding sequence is TGTGCCAGCAGTTTAGTTTTGGGTTACAATGAGCAGTTCTTC. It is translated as CASSLVLGYNEQFF.

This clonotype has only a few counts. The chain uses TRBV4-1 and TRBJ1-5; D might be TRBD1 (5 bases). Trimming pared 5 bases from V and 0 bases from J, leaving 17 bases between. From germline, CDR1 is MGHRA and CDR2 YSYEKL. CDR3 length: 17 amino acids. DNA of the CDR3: TGCGCCAGCAGCTCTGTGGGGGGGGGTTATAGCAATCAGCCCCAGCATTTT. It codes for CASSSVGGGYSNQPQHF.

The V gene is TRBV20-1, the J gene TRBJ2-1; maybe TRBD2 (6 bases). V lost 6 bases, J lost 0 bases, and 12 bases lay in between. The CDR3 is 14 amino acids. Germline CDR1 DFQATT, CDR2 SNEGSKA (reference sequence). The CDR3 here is CSADSGPSYNEQFF. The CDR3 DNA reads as TGCAGTGCAGATAGCGGACCCTCCTACAATGAGCAGTTCTTC.